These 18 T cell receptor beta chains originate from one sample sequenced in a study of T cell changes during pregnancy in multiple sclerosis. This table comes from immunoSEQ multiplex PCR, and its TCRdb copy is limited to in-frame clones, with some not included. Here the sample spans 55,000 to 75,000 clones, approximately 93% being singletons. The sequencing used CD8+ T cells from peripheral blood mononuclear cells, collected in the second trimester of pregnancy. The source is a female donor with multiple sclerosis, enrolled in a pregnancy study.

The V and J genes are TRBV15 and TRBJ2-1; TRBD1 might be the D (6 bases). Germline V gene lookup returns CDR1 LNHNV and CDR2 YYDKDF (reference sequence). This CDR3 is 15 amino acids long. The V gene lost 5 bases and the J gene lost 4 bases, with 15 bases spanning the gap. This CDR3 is CATSPIGQTYNEQFF. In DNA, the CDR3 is TGTGCCACCAGCCCCATAGGACAGACATACAATGAGCAGTTCTTC.

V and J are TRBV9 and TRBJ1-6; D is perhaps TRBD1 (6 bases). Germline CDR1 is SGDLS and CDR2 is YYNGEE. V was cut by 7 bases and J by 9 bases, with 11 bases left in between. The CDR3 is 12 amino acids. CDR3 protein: CASSEGVSPLHF. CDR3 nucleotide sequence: TGTGCCAGCTCCGAGGGGGTTTCACCCCTCCACTTT.

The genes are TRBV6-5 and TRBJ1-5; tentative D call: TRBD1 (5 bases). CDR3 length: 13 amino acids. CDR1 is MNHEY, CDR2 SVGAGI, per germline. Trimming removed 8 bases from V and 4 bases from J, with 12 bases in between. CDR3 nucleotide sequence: TGTGCCAGCCGCCCCGGGGGGAATCAGCCCCAGCATTTT. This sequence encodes CASRPGGNQPQHF.

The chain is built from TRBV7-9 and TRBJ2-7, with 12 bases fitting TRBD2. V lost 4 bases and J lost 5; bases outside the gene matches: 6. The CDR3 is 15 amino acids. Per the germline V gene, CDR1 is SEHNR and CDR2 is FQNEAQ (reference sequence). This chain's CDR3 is CASSYSSGRANEQYF. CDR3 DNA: TGTGCCAGCAGCTACTCTAGCGGGAGGGCCAACGAGCAGTACTTC.

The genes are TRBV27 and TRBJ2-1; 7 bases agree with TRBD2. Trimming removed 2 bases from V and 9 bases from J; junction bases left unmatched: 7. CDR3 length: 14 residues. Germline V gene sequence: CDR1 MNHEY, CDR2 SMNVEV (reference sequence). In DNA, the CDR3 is TGTGCCAGCAGTTTAGCGGGAGTGGTCAGTGAGCAGTTCTTC. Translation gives CASSLAGVVSEQFF.

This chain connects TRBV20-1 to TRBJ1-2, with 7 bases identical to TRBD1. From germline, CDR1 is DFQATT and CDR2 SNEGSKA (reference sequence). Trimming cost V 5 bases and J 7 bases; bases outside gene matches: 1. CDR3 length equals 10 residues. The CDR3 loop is CSAWDSGYTF. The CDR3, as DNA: TGCAGTGCTTGGGACAGTGGCTACACCTTC.

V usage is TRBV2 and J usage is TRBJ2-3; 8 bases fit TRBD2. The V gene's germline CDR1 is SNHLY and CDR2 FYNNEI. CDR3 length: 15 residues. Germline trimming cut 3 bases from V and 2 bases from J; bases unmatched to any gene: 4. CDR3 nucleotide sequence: TGTGCCAGCAGTGAGAAGGGACTAGTCACAGATACGCAGTATTTT. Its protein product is CASSEKGLVTDTQYF.

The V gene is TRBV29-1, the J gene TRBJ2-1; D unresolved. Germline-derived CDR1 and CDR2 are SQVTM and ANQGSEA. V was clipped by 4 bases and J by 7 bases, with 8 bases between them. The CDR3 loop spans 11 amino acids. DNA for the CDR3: TGCAGCGTTGCAGTTTCAAATGAGCAGTTCTTC. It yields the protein CSVAVSNEQFF.

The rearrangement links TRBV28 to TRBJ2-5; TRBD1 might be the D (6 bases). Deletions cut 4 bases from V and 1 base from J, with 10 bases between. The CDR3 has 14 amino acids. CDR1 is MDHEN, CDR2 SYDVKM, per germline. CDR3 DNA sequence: TGTGCCAGCAGTTATAGACAGGTCCAAGAGACCCAGTACTTC. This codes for CASSYRQVQETQYF. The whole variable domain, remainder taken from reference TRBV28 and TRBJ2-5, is DVKVTQSSRYLVKRTGEKVFLECVQDMDHENMFWYRQDPGLGLRLIYFSYDVKMKEKGDIPEGYSVSREKKERFSLILESASTNQTSMYLCASSYRQVQETQYFGPGTRLLVL.

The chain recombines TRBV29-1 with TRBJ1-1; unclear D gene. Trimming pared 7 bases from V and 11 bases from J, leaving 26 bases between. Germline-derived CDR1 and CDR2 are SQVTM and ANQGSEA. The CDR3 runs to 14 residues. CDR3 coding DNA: TGCAGCGCACTAAGGACCCCCGGGAAGAGGGAGGCTTTCTTT. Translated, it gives CSALRTPGKREAFF. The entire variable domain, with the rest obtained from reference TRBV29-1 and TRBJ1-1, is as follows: SAVISQKPSRDICQRGTSLTIQCQVDSQVTMMFWYRQQPGQSLTLIATANQGSEATYESGFVIDKFPISRPNLTFSTLTVSNMSPEDSSIYLCSALRTPGKREAFFGQGTRLTVV.

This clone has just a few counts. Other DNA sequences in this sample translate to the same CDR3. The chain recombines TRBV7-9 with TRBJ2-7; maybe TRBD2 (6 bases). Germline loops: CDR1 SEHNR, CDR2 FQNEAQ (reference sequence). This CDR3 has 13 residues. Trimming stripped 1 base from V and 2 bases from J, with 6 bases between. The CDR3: CASSLGLAYEQYF. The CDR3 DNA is TGTGCCAGCAGCTTAGGACTAGCCTACGAGCAGTACTTC.

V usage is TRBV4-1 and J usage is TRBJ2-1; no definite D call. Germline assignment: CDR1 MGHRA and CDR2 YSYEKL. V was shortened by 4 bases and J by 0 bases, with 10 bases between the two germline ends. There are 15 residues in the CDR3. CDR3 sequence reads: CASSLKQSSYNEQFF. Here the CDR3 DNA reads TGCGCCAGCAGCCTTAAACAGAGCTCCTACAATGAGCAGTTCTTC.

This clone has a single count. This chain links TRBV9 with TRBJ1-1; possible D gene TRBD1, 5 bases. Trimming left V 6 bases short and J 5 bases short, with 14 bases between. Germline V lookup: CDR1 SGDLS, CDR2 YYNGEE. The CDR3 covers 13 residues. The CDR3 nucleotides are TGTGCCAGCAACGCCGGGGGGAGGACTGAAGCTTTCTTT. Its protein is CASNAGGRTEAFF.

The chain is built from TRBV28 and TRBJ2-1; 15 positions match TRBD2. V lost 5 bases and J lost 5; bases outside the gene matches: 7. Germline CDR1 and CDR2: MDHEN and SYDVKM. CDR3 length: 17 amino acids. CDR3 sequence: CASSAGLAGGWDNEQFF. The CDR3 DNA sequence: TGTGCCAGCAGTGCAGGACTAGCGGGGGGGTGGGACAATGAGCAGTTCTTC.

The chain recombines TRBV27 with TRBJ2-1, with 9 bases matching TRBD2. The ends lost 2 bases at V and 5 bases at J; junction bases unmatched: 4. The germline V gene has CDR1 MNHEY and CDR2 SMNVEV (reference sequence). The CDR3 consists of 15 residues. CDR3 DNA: TGTGCCAGCAGTTTACGGCTAGCGGGAAACAATGAGCAGTTCTTC. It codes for CASSLRLAGNNEQFF.

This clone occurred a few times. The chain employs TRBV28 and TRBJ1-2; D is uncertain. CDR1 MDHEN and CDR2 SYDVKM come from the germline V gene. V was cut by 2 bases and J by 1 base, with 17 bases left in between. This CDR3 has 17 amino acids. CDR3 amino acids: CASSLGQQAQRNYGYTF. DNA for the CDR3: TGTGCCAGCAGTTTAGGTCAACAAGCTCAGCGTAACTATGGCTACACCTTC.

This CDR3 reads CASRSRSYEQYF. DNA of the CDR3: TGTGCCAGCCGATCGCGGTCCTACGAGCAGTACTTC. This sequence joins TRBV7-8 and TRBJ2-7; D is uncertain. CDR1 and CDR2 from the germline V gene are SGHVS and FQNEAQ. The CDR3 runs 12 residues. Trimming left V 8 bases short and J 1 base short, with 9 bases between.

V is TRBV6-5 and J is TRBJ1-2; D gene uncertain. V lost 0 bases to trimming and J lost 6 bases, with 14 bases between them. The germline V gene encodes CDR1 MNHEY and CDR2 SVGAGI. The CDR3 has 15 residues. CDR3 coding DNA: TGTGCCAGCAGTTACTCGGCGGGCTCCAGTGATGGCTACACCTTC. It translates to CASSYSAGSSDGYTF.